This T cell receptor beta chain was recovered during a study of prognosis after radiotherapy for stage I lung cancer. Overall study: There were 15 or so patients with newly diagnosed primary stage I lung tumors and several patients with oligometastatic NSCLC after surgical resection of the primary tumor.

Ten or more counts support this clonotype. As yet, its antigen is unknown. Two time points each involved a draw of about 6 milliliters of peripheral blood. Genomic DNA was subjected to two-round multiplex PCR for amplification of TCR beta CDR3. Each TRBV and TRBJ gene had its own primer in the first PCR round. One entry per CDR3 protein results from TCRdb running MiXCR on the multiplex PCR reads. This sample has 59,000 or so distinct CDR3 sequences, with about 25% found just once. Study conclusions and caveats: Tumor-specific reactivity of the expanded TCR clones remained undetermined.

Source: PBMCs, taken before or after stereotactic body radiation therapy (not recorded which). This TCR was sampled from a donor older than 45 with non-small cell lung cancer.

The CDR3 protein is CASSGQGANYGYTF. In DNA, the CDR3 is TGTGCCAGCAGCGGGCAGGGGGCTAACTATGGCTACACCTTC. The chain joins TRBV11-2 to TRBJ1-2; 7 bases map to TRBD1. The CDR3 loop spans 14 amino acids. Losses at the gene ends were 5 bases for V and 0 bases for J; bases not matched to a gene: 3. The V gene's germline CDR1 is SGHAT and CDR2 FQNNGV.